The T cell receptor beta chain under discussion was sequenced for a study of T cells expressing NK-cell markers. Background on the study: It was from sorted CD3+CD56+NKG2C+, CD3+CD56+NKG2C- and CD3+CD56-NKG2C+ T cells that TCR beta repertoires came. The authors sequenced eight donors, of whom seven were HCMV-seropositive and one was seronegative.

The germline V gene encodes CDR1 GTSNPN and CDR2 SVGIG (reference sequence). The CDR3 is 14 residues long. With the 5' RACE reads reprocessed, TCRdb shows one record per CDR3 protein and no DNA. The repertoire table contains 350,000 to 400,000 distinct CDR3 sequences. V is TRBV30 and J is TRBJ2-2. The specimen was blood T cells: a sorted CD56 or NKG2C T cell subset, CD4+ or CD8+ T cells, or bulk PBMC T cells (not recorded which). This TCR derives from a woman in her forties or fifties in good health. CDR3 sequence reads: CAWSVAVPPGELFF.